In this sample, the clone carrying this TCR beta chain turned up a few times. The target antigen is unknown. The source of the sample is a study of T cells in Graves' hyperthyroidism and ophthalmopathy. Amplification of TCR beta CDR3 regions used RNA as the template. TCR CDR3 underwent first-round RT-PCR with the HTBI primer set. TCRdb passed the multiplex PCR reads through MiXCR, listing each CDR3 protein once. The profile covers 480,000 or so distinct CDR3 sequences, with about 46% appearing a single time and about 40% taken by the ten largest. Points from the study as a whole: Ophthalmopathy, as predicted by the model, came a median roughly 6.3 months after the prediction. Blood samples included most of the expanded thyroid clonotypes exceeding 0.001.

The germline V and J ends were trimmed by 3 bases and 0 bases, with 8 bases remaining between them. CDR3 length equals 13 residues. Germline V gene data show CDR1 as SQVTM and CDR2 as ANQGSEA. Sequencing was done on a sample of peripheral blood or thyroid tissue (not recorded which). The TCR was taken from an adult woman with Graves' disease, either hyperthyroidism or ophthalmopathy (not recorded which). The gene calls are TRBV29-1 and TRBJ2-5; D call uncertain. The CDR3 reads CSVEGTDQETQYF. The CDR3 DNA sequence: TGCAGCGTTGAGGGAACGGACCAAGAGACCCAGTACTTC.